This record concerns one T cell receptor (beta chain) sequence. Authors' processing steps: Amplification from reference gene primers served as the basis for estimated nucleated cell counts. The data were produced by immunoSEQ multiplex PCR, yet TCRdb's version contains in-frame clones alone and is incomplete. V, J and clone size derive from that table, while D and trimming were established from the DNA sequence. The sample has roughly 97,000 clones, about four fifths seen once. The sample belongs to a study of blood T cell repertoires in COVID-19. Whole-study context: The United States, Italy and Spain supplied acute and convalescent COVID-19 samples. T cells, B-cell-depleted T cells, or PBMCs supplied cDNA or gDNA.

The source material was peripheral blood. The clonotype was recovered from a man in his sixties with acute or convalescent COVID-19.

The CDR3 DNA reads as TGTGCCAGCAGCGTAGGGGGCAGGGATCTCACTGAAGCTTTCTTT. Amino acid sequence: CASSVGGRDLTEAFF. This chain connects TRBV9 to TRBJ1-1; D might be TRBD1 (5 bases). In germline, CDR1 is SGDLS, CDR2 YYNGEE. V lost 0 bases and J lost 4, with 13 bases in between. CDR3 length: 15 amino acids. The full variable domain, completed using reference TRBV9 and TRBJ1-1, is DSGVTQTPKHLITATGQRVTLRCSPRSGDLSVYWYQQSLDQGLQFLIQYYNGEERAKGNILERFSAQQFPDLHSELNLSSLELGDSALYFCASSVGGRDLTEAFFGQGTRLTVV.